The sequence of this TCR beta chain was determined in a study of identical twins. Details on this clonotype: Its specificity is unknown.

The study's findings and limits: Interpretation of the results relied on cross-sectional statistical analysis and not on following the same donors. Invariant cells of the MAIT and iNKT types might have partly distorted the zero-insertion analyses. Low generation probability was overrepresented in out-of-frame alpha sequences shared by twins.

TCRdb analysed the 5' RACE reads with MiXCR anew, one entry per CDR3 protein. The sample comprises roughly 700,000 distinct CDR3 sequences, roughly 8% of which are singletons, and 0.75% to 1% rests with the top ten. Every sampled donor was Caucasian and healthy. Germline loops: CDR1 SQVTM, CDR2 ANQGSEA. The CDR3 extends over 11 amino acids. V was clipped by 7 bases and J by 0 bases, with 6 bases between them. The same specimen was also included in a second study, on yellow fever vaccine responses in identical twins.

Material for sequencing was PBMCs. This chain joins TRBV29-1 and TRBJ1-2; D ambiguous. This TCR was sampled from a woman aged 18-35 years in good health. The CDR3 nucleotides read TGCAGCGCCGTTACTAACTATGGCTACACCTTC. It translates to CSAVTNYGYTF. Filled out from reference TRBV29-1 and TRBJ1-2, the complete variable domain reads SAVISQKPSRDICQRGTSLTIQCQVDSQVTMMFWYRQQPGQSLTLIATANQGSEATYESGFVIDKFPISRPNLTFSTLTVSNMSPEDSSIYLCSAVTNYGYTFGSGTRLTVV.